Given below is one T cell receptor beta chain in context. Trimming at V came to 2 bases and at J to 2 bases, leaving 13 bases not matched to a gene. The CDR3 extends over 18 amino acids. CDR1 LNHDA and CDR2 SQIVND come from the germline V gene (reference sequence). Profiled with immunoSEQ multiplex PCR; TCRdb holds only in-frame clones, not every one. The sample gives around 180,000 clones, around 67% of which show up once; 2.5% to 3.5% is in the top ten. These data originate in a study of blood T cell repertoires in COVID-19. This TCR derives from a woman older than 75 with acute or convalescent COVID-19. The sample consisted of peripheral blood. The rearrangement joins TRBV19 to TRBJ2-5; 8 bases agree with TRBD2. The CDR3 DNA follows: TGTGCCAGTAGTATAAGGCCAGGTACTAGCGGCAAACAAGAGACCCAGTACTTC. Protein sequence: CASSIRPGTSGKQETQYF.